This entry describes one TCR beta chain. Its antigen is not identified. The V gene's germline CDR1 is SQVTM and CDR2 ANQGSEA. The V end lost 6 bases, the J end lost 0 bases, and 21 bases lay between the germline ends. This CDR3 is built from 17 residues. The record originates from a study of cytomegalovirus exposure and HLA in healthy donors. General study points: Rarity marked most TCR sequences, yet some public TCRs occurred in many donors. V segments that were indistinguishable, TRBV6-2 and TRBV6-3 among them, were omitted from analysis.

Use of 60 Vbeta and 13 Jbeta primers characterized the PCR. Here immunoSEQ multiplex PCR was the method, and the copy in TCRdb shows in-frame clones only, minus some. This table has 150,000 to 170,000 clones, 74% appearing once. This receptor was identified in a young man in good health and CMV-seronegative. This sequence joins TRBV29-1 and TRBJ1-5; a possible D gene is TRBD1 (6 bases). The sequenced material came from PBMCs. The CDR3 here is CSVGRDITEYSNQPQHF. In DNA form, the CDR3 reads TGCAGCGTCGGACGGGACATCACCGAATATAGCAATCAGCCCCAGCATTTT.